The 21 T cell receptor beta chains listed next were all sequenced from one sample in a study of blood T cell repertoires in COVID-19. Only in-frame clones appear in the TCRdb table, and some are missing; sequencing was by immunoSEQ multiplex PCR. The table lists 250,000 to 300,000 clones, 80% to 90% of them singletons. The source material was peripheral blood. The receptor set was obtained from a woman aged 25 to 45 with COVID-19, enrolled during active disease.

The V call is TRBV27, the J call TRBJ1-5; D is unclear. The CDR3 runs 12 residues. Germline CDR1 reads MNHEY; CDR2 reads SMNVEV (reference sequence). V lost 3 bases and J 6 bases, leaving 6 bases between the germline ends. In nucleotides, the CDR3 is TGTGCCAGCAGTTTGTTCGGTCAGCCCCAGCATTTT. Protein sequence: CASSLFGQPQHF.

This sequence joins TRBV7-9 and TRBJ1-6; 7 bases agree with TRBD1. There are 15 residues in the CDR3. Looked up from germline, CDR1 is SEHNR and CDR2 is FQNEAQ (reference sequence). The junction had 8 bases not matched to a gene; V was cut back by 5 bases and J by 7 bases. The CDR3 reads CASSLATGLNSPLHF. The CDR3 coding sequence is TGTGCCAGCAGCCTGGCGACAGGGCTGAATTCACCCCTCCACTTT.

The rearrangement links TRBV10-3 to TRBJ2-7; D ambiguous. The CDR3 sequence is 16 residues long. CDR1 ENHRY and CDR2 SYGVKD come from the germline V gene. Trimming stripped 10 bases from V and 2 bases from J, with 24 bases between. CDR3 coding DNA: TGTGCCACCGCTGGTCCGAATAGTCGCTCGACCTACGAGCAGTACTTC. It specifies CATAGPNSRSTYEQYF.

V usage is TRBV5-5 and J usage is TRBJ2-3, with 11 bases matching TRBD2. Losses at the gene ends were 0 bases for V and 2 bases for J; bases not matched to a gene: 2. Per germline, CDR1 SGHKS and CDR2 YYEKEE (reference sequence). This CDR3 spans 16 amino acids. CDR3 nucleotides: TGTGCCAGCAGCTTGGAACTAGCGGGGGACACAGATACGCAGTATTTT. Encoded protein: CASSLELAGDTDTQYF.

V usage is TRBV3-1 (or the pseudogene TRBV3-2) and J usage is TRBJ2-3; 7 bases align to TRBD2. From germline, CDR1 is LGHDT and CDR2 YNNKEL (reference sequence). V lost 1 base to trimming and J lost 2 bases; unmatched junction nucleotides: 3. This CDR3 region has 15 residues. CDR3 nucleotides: TGTGCCAGCAGCCAAGCTAGCGGTAACACAGATACGCAGTATTTT. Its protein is CASSQASGNTDTQYF.

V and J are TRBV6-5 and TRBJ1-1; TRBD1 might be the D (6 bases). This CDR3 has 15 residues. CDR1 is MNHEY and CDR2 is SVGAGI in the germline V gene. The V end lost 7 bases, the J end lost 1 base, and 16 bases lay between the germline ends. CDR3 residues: CASTLSRGWNTEAFF. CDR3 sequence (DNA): TGTGCCAGCACCTTAAGCAGGGGATGGAACACTGAAGCTTTCTTT.

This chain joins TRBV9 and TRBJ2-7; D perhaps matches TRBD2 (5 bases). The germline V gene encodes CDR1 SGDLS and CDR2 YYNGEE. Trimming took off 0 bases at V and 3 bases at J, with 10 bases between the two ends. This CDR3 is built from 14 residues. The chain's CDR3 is CASSVDRGFYEQYF. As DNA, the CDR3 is TGTGCCAGCAGCGTAGATCGGGGTTTCTACGAGCAGTACTTC.

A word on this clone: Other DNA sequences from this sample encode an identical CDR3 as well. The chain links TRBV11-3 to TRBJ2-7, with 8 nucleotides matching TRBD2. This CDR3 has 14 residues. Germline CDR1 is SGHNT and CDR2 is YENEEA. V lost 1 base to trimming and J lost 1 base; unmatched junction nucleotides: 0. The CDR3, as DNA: TGTGCCAGCAGCTTAGGCGGGGGGTCCTACGAGCAGTACTTC. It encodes CASSLGGGSYEQYF.

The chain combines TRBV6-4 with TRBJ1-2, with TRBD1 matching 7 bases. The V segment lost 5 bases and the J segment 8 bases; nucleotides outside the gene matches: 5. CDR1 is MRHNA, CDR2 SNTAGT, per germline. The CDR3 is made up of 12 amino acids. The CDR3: CASSFTGEGYTF. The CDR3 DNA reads TGTGCCAGCAGTTTTACAGGGGAAGGCTACACCTTC.

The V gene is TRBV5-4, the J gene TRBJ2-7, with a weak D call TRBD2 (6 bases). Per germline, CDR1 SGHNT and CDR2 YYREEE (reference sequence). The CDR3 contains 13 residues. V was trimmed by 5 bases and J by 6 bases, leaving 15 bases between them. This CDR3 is CASRIGVEGEQYF. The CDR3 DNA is TGTGCCAGCAGGATAGGGGTGGAGGGCGAGCAGTACTTC.

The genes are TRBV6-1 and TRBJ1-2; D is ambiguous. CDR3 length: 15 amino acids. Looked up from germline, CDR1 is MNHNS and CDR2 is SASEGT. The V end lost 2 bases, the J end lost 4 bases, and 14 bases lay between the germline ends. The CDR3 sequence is CASSESRSQTYGYTF. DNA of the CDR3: TGTGCCAGCAGTGAATCACGTAGCCAGACCTATGGCTACACCTTC.

The CDR3 DNA reads as TGTGCCAGCAGCTTAGAAGCAGGGGTTTATGGCTACACCTTC. This translates into CASSLEAGVYGYTF. This chain connects TRBV7-9 to TRBJ1-2; TRBD1 is a possible D gene (6 bases). Germline V lookup: CDR1 SEHNR, CDR2 FQNEAQ (reference sequence). Trimming cost V 1 base and J 5 bases, with 11 bases left between them. The CDR3 extends over 14 amino acids. The whole variable domain, remainder taken from reference TRBV7-9 and TRBJ1-2, is DTGVSQNPRHKITKRGQNVTFRCDPISEHNRLYWYRQTLGQGPEFLTYFQNEAQLEKSRLLSDRFSAERPKGSFSTLEIQRTEQGDSAMYLCASSLEAGVYGYTFGSGTRLTVV.

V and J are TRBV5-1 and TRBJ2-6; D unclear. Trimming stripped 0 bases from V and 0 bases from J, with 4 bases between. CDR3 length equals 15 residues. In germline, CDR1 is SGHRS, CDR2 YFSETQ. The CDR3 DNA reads TGCGCCAGCAGCTTGGGGAGCTCTGGGGCCAACGTCCTGACTTTC. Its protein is CASSLGSSGANVLTF.

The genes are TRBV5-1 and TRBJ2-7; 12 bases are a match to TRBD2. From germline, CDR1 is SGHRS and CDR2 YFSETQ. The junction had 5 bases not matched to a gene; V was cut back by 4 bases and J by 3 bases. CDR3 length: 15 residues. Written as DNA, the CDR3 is TGCGCCAGCAGCGCTAGCGGGGGGGCCGGCTACGAGCAGTACTTC. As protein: CASSASGGAGYEQYF.

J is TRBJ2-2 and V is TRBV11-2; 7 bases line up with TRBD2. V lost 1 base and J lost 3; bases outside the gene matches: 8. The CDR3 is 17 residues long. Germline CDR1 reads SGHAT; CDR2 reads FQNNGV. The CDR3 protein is CASSLGRTGGHTGELFF. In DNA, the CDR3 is TGTGCCAGCAGCTTAGGGAGGACGGGGGGACACACCGGGGAGCTGTTTTTT.

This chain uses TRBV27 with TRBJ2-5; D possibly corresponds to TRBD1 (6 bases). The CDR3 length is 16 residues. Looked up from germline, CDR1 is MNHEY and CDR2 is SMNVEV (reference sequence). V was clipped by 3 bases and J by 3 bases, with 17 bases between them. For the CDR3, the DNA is TGTGCCAGCAGTTTTCTCGGACAGAGTAAGAAAGAGACCCAGTACTTC. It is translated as CASSFLGQSKKETQYF.

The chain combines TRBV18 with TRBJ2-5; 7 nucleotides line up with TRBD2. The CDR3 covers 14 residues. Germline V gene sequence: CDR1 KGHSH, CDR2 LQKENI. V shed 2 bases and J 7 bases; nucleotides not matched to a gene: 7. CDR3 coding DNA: TGTGCCAGCTCACCAGGCGGGGGATACGTGACCCAGTACTTC. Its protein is CASSPGGGYVTQYF.

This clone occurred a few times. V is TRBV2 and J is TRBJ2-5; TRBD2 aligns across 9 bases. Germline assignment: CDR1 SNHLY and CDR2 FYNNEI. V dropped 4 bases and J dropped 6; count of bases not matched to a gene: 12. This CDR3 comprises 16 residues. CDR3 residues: CASSGDSGGGGKTQYF. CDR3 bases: TGTGCCAGCAGTGGAGATAGCGGGGGTGGCGGGAAGACCCAGTACTTC.

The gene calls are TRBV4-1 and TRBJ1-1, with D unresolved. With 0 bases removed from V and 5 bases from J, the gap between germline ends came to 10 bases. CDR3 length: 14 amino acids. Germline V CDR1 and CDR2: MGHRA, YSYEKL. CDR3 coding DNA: TGCGCCAGCAGCCAAGAAGGCCCGGGGACTGAAGCTTTCTTT. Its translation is CASSQEGPGTEAFF.

Here the CDR3 DNA reads TGTGCCAGCAGCTTGACTCTGACTCCCACTGAAGCTTTCTTT. Translating it yields CASSLTLTPTEAFF. This chain uses TRBV5-4 with TRBJ1-1; D call uncertain. Germline V gives CDR1 SGHNT, CDR2 YYREEE (reference sequence). Trimming removed 1 base from V and 4 bases from J, with 11 bases in between. The CDR3 runs to 14 residues.

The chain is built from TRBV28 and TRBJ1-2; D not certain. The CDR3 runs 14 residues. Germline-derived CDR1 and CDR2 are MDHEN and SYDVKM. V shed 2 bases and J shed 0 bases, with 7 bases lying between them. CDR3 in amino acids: CASSLSHSNYGYTF. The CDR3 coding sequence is TGTGCCAGCAGTTTAAGCCATTCTAACTATGGCTACACCTTC.